This T cell receptor beta chain comes out of a study of cytomegalovirus exposure and HLA in healthy donors. Study conclusions and caveats: Looking again later, the authors saw that most CMV-associated TCR beta chains seemed HLA-restricted. In a later analysis, donors in an Asian-associated ancestry cluster reportedly had fewer N-insertions in productive TCRs than the cohort mean.

Comments on this clone: No antigen is known for it.

This PCR relied on a set of 60 Vbeta primers and 13 Jbeta primers. Libraries were prepared by immunoSEQ multiplex PCR; TCRdb keeps only in-frame clonotypes and omits some of them. The table lists some 90,000 clones, around 80% of them singletons, with 4% to 5.5% in the top ten. The clonotype was recovered from a male donor in good health and CMV-seropositive. The specimen sequenced was PBMCs.

In nucleotides, the CDR3 is TGTGCAAGTCGCTTACAGGGGCAGGCTAATGAAAAACTGTTTTTT. Residues: CASRLQGQANEKLFF. This chain uses TRBV12-2 with TRBJ1-4; the DNA was not compared with TRBD1, the D call given in the table. TRBV12-2 has pseudogene status. This CDR3 comprises 15 residues.